These 26 T cell receptor beta chains share one sample of origin, sequenced in a study of lymphopenia after photon versus proton radiotherapy. Sequenced by immunoSEQ multiplex PCR; TCRdb stores in-frame clones only, minus some. The table lists 25,000 to 35,000 clones, around nine tenths of them singletons, with roughly 48% in the top ten. The specimen comprised peripheral blood, sampled from a patient treated with proton-based radiotherapy. The receptors shown here come from a woman aged 60-75 years with cholangiocarcinoma. Some clones in this sample may be carry-over from other donors' samples.

This chain connects TRBV19 to TRBJ1-2; D is ambiguous. Germline V CDR1 and CDR2: LNHDA, SQIVND (reference sequence). Trimming took 5 bases from V and 4 from J, leaving 8 bases between them. The CDR3 is 12 amino acids. In nucleotides, the CDR3 is TGTGCCAGTAGTGAAGCAGGCTATGGCTACACCTTC. Protein: CASSEAGYGYTF.

V usage is TRBV18 and J usage is TRBJ2-7; D unresolved. The V end lost 2 bases, the J end lost 0 bases, and 8 bases lay between the germline ends. Germline loops: CDR1 KGHSH, CDR2 LQKENI. This CDR3 comprises 14 residues. As DNA, the CDR3 is TGTGCCAGCTCACCAGAGACTGGCTCCTACGAGCAGTACTTC. Amino acid sequence: CASSPETGSYEQYF.

The chain carries TRBV9 and TRBJ2-5; 7 nucleotides agree with TRBD1. Germline V lookup: CDR1 SGDLS, CDR2 YYNGEE. This CDR3 is 14 amino acids long. The J segment lost 4 bases and the V segment lost 0 bases, leaving 3 bases of the junction unmatched. CDR3 bases: TGTGCCAGCAGCGTAGAAGCAGGGGGAGAGACCCAGTACTTC. It specifies CASSVEAGGETQYF.

The chain has TRBV7-6 and TRBJ1-4, with 8 bases that match TRBD1. Germline CDR1 reads SGHVS; CDR2 reads FNYEAQ. Trimming at V came to 6 bases and at J to 6 bases, leaving 3 bases not matched to a gene. The CDR3 has 13 residues. CDR3 DNA sequence: TGTGCCAGCAGATCGACAGGGGATGAAAAACTGTTTTTT. As protein: CASRSTGDEKLFF.

The chain has TRBV18 and TRBJ2-7; D gene ambiguous. Germline CDR1 KGHSH, CDR2 LQKENI. The V end lost 0 bases, the J end lost 2 bases, and 8 bases lay between the germline ends. The CDR3 is made up of 14 amino acids. CDR3 amino acids: CASSPPGNAYEQYF. The CDR3 DNA reads as TGTGCCAGCTCACCACCGGGTAATGCCTACGAGCAGTACTTC.

The rearrangement uses TRBV19 and TRBJ1-5, with 12 bases fitting TRBD1. V shed 3 bases, J shed 9 bases, and the junction held 3 bases outside the gene matches. The CDR3 runs to 14 residues. CDR1 and CDR2 (germline): LNHDA, SQIVND (reference sequence). The CDR3: CASSMGQGAPPQHF. CDR3 nucleotide sequence: TGTGCCAGTAGTATGGGACAGGGGGCTCCGCCCCAGCATTTT.

The rearrangement links TRBV4-3 to TRBJ1-2; 10 nucleotides agree with TRBD1. The CDR3 has 16 amino acids. V was clipped by 3 bases and J by 14 bases; unmatched bases: 18. Germline CDR1 and CDR2: LGHNA and YSLEER. CDR3 in DNA: TGCGCCAGCAGCCACTCTCCGGGGGGGGACAGGGGATCTAGGACCTTC. Protein product: CASSHSPGGDRGSRTF.

The V and J genes are TRBV18 and TRBJ1-5, with a weak D call TRBD1 (6 bases). The germline V and J ends were trimmed by 4 bases and 8 bases, with 12 bases remaining between them. Germline values: CDR1 KGHSH, CDR2 LQKENI. CDR3 length equals 13 residues. CDR3: CASSQGGWEPQHF. DNA for the CDR3: TGTGCCAGCTCACAGGGGGGTTGGGAGCCCCAGCATTTT.

The rearrangement joins TRBV10-1 to TRBJ1-4; TRBD1 matches 8 bases. Unmatched junction bases numbered 5, after V lost 7 bases and J lost 4 bases. The CDR3 has 14 residues. CDR1 and CDR2 (germline): WNHNN, SYGVQD (reference sequence). The CDR3 loop reads CASIYRGINEKLFF. As DNA, the CDR3 is TGCGCCAGCATATACAGGGGGATTAATGAAAAACTGTTTTTT.

This clone showed up just once. The gene calls are TRBV28 and TRBJ2-7; TRBD2 matches 10 bases. The CDR3 has 15 amino acids. In germline, CDR1 is MDHEN, CDR2 SYDVKM. V dropped 7 bases and J dropped 4; count of bases not matched to a gene: 10. The CDR3 sequence: CASTGLASGSYEQYF. The CDR3 region has the DNA TGTGCCAGCACTGGGTTGGCTAGCGGGAGTTACGAGCAGTACTTC.

This clone has just one count. The chain joins TRBV2 to TRBJ2-7, with TRBD1 matching 7 bases. Looked up from germline, CDR1 is SNHLY and CDR2 is FYNNEI. The CDR3 runs 13 residues. Trimming cost V 4 bases and J 3 bases; bases outside gene matches: 3. CDR3 sequence (DNA): TGTGCCAGCAGTGCGGACAGGTACTACGAGCAGTACTTC. Translation gives CASSADRYYEQYF.

The chain employs TRBV6-6 and TRBJ1-5; D unresolved. The V and J ends lost 7 bases and 2 bases respectively, with 9 bases between them. Germline V gives CDR1 MNHNY, CDR2 SVGAGI (reference sequence). The CDR3 totals 13 residues. DNA of the CDR3: TGTGCCAGCACCGAACGACGCAATCAGCCCCAGCATTTT. It codes for CASTERRNQPQHF.

This chain connects TRBV10-3 to TRBJ1-1, with TRBD1 as a possible D gene (5 bases). The CDR3 runs to 14 residues. V was clipped by 4 bases and J by 1 base, with 10 bases between them. CDR1 ENHRY and CDR2 SYGVKD come from the germline V gene. CDR3 in amino acids: CAISGDRSNTEAFF. The CDR3 nucleotides read TGTGCCATCAGTGGTGACAGATCGAACACTGAAGCTTTCTTT.

The rearrangement links TRBV5-1 to TRBJ1-1; no clear D gene. V lost 5 bases to trimming and J lost 0 bases, with 8 bases between them. The germline V gene encodes CDR1 SGHRS and CDR2 YFSETQ. This CDR3 spans 13 amino acids. CDR3 in amino acids: CASSEGVNTEAFF. CDR3 coding DNA: TGCGCCAGCAGTGAGGGAGTGAACACTGAAGCTTTCTTT.

The rearrangement joins TRBV6-5 to TRBJ1-2; possible D gene TRBD1, 5 bases. Germline V gives CDR1 MNHEY, CDR2 SVGAGI. The CDR3 has 11 residues. The V end lost 7 bases, the J end lost 7 bases, and 10 bases lay between the germline ends. The CDR3 DNA reads as TGTGCCAGCACCACGGGGGTTGGCTACACCTTC. Its translation is CASTTGVGYTF.

The gene calls are TRBV7-3 and TRBJ2-1; D ambiguous. This CDR3 contains 15 residues. V shed 2 bases and J shed 0 bases, with 8 bases lying between them. CDR1 is SGHTA and CDR2 is FQGTGA in the germline V gene. CDR3 sequence reads: CASSLAISSYNEQFF. DNA of the CDR3: TGTGCCAGCAGCTTAGCCATCAGCTCCTACAATGAGCAGTTCTTC. Combining the CDR3 with reference TRBV7-3 and TRBJ2-1 gives the whole variable domain GAGVSQTPSNKVTEKGKYVELRCDPISGHTALYWYRQSLGQGPEFLIYFQGTGAADDSGLPNDRFFAVRPEGSVSTLKIQRTERGDSAVYLCASSLAISSYNEQFFGPGTRLTVL.

The rearrangement uses TRBV4-1 and TRBJ1-5; no clear D gene. The CDR3 runs 15 residues. V was cut by 1 base and J by 6 bases, with 13 bases left in between. Germline assignment: CDR1 MGHRA and CDR2 YSYEKL. CDR3 coding DNA: TGCGCCAGCAGCCAAGTAGGAACAGTTGGTCAGCCCCAGCATTTT. As protein: CASSQVGTVGQPQHF.

This chain links TRBV5-1 with TRBJ2-2, with TRBD1 identical over 9 bases. The germline gives CDR1 SGHRS, CDR2 YFSETQ. The CDR3 is made up of 14 amino acids. Trimming took 6 bases from V and 1 from J; bases not matched to a gene: 1. CDR3 nucleotide sequence: TGCGCCAGCACGGGACAGGGGAACACCGGGGAGCTGTTTTTT. This gives the protein CASTGQGNTGELFF. Combining the CDR3 with reference TRBV5-1 and TRBJ2-2 gives the whole variable domain KAGVTQTPRYLIKTRGQQVTLSCSPISGHRSVSWYQQTPGQGLQFLFEYFSETQRNKGNFPGRFSGRQFSNSRSEMNVSTLELGDSALYLCASTGQGNTGELFFGEGSRLTVL.

CDR3 residues: CASSHLGSGVGFEQYF. CDR3 nucleotides: TGCGCCAGCAGCCACCTTGGGAGCGGGGTTGGGTTCGAGCAGTACTTC. J is TRBJ2-7 and V is TRBV4-3, with TRBD2 matching over 7 bases. V was clipped by 3 bases and J by 6 bases; unmatched bases: 14. CDR1 is LGHNA and CDR2 is YSLEER in the germline V gene. This CDR3 region has 16 residues.

This rearrangement joins TRBV5-1 to TRBJ1-1, with unresolved D. Trimming pared 4 bases from V and 1 base from J, leaving 11 bases between. The V gene's germline CDR1 is SGHRS and CDR2 YFSETQ. This CDR3 region has 14 residues. The CDR3 coding sequence is TGCGCCAGCAGCCCCGGCGGGTCGAACACTGAAGCTTTCTTT. As protein: CASSPGGSNTEAFF.

The rearrangement joins TRBV7-9 to TRBJ2-5; D call uncertain. Trimming removed 4 bases from V and 4 bases from J, with 16 bases in between. Germline V lookup: CDR1 SEHNR, CDR2 FQNEAQ (reference sequence). The CDR3 extends over 15 amino acids. The CDR3 bases are TGTGCCAGCAGCTCAGCTGGGTACCTTGGAGAGACCCAGTACTTC. Residues: CASSSAGYLGETQYF.

V and J are TRBV29-1 and TRBJ2-5; D unresolved. This CDR3 comprises 11 residues. V lost 2 bases and J lost 2, with 3 bases in between. Germline V CDR1 and CDR2: SQVTM, ANQGSEA. This CDR3 reads CSVEPQETQYF. DNA for the CDR3: TGCAGCGTTGAACCGCAAGAGACCCAGTACTTC. Together with reference TRBV29-1 and TRBJ2-5, the CDR3 gives the full variable domain: SAVISQKPSRDICQRGTSLTIQCQVDSQVTMMFWYRQQPGQSLTLIATANQGSEATYESGFVIDKFPISRPNLTFSTLTVSNMSPEDSSIYLCSVEPQETQYFGPGTRLLVL.

V gene TRBV7-7 combines with J gene TRBJ2-2, with D possibly being TRBD1 (6 bases). Germline V gene data show CDR1 as SSHAT and CDR2 as FNYEAQ (reference sequence). V shed 4 bases and J shed 6 bases, with 6 bases lying between them. This CDR3 comprises 12 residues. CDR3 loop: CASSSGAGELFF. The DNA of the CDR3 is TGTGCCAGCAGCTCAGGGGCCGGGGAGCTGTTTTTT.

The chain joins TRBV7-9 to TRBJ2-7, with 7 bases aligning to TRBD1. The CDR3 extends over 14 amino acids. Trimming removed 7 bases from V and 0 bases from J; junction bases left unmatched: 6. Germline V gene sequence: CDR1 SEHNR, CDR2 FQNEAQ (reference sequence). The CDR3 DNA reads TGTGCCAGCAAAACGACAGGGCTCTCCTACGAGCAGTACTTC. This encodes CASKTTGLSYEQYF.

A few counts support this clone. The gene calls are TRBV5-4 and TRBJ1-2; D remains ambiguous. The CDR3 runs 12 residues. The ends were cut back, 7 bases at V and 8 bases at J, with 15 bases in the middle. The germline gives CDR1 SGHNT, CDR2 YYREEE (reference sequence). CDR3 sequence (DNA): TGTGCCAGCGCCTCTAACACGGAAGGCTACACCTTC. Translating gives CASASNTEGYTF.

This rearrangement joins TRBV9 to TRBJ2-3; 8 bases map to TRBD1. The CDR3 length is 15 residues. V dropped 0 bases and J dropped 6; count of bases not matched to a gene: 6. Germline assignment: CDR1 SGDLS and CDR2 YYNGEE. The CDR3 nucleotides are TGTGCCAGCAGCGTAGCGGGACAGGAGTTCGATACGCAGTATTTT. This gives the protein CASSVAGQEFDTQYF. The whole variable domain, remainder taken from reference TRBV9 and TRBJ2-3, is DSGVTQTPKHLITATGQRVTLRCSPRSGDLSVYWYQQSLDQGLQFLIQYYNGEERAKGNILERFSAQQFPDLHSELNLSSLELGDSALYFCASSVAGQEFDTQYFGPGTRLTVL.